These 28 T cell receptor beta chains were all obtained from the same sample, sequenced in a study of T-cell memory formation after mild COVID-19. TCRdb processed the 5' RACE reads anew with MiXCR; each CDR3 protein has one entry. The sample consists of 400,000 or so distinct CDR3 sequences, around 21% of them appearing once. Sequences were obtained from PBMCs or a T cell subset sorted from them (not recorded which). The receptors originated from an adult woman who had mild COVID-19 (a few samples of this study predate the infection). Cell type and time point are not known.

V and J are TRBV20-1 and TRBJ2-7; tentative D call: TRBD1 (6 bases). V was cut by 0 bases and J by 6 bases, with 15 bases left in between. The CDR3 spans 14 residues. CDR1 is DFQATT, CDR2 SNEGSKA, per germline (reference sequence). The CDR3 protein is CSAREDSKGPEQYF. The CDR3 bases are TGCAGTGCTAGAGAGGACAGTAAGGGGCCCGAGCAGTACTTC.

CDR3 protein: CACDGRSTDTQYF. CDR3 in DNA: TGTGCCTGTGACGGACGGAGCACAGATACGCAGTATTTT. The chain recombines TRBV12-3 or TRBV12-4 with TRBJ2-3; D ambiguous. The CDR3 consists of 13 residues. V lost 11 bases and J 0 bases, leaving 12 bases between the germline ends.

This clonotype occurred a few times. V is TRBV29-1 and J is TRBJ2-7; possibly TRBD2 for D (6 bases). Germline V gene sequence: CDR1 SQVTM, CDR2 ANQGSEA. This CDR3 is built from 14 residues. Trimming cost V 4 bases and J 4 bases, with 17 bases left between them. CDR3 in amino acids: CSVGEVQNTYEQYF. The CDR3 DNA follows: TGCAGCGTTGGGGAGGTGCAGAACACTTACGAGCAGTACTTC.

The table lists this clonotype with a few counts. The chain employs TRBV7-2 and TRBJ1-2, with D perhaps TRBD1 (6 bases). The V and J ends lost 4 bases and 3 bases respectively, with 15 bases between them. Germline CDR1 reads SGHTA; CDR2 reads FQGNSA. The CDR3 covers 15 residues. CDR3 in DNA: TGTGCCAGCAGCTCCCACCCCGACAGGTACTATGGCTACACCTTC. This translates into CASSSHPDRYYGYTF.

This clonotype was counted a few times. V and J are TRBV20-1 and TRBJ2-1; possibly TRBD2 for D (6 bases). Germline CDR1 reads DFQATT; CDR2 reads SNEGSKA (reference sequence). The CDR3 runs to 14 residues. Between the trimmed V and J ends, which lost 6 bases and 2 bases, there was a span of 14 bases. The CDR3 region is CSARLVEAYNEQFF. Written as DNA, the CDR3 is TGCAGTGCAAGACTAGTCGAGGCCTACAATGAGCAGTTCTTC.

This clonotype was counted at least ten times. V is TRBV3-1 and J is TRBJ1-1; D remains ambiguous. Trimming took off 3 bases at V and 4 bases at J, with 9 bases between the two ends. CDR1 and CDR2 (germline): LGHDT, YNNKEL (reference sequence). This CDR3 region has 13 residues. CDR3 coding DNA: TGTGCCAGCAGCCAGGACCAGTTCACTGAAGCTTTCTTT. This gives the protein CASSQDQFTEAFF.

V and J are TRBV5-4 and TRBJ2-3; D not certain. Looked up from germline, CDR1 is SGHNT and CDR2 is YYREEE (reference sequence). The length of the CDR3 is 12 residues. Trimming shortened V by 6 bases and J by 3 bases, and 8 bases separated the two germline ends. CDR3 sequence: CASTATTDTQYF. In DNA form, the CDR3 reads TGTGCCAGCACCGCGACGACAGATACGCAGTATTTT.

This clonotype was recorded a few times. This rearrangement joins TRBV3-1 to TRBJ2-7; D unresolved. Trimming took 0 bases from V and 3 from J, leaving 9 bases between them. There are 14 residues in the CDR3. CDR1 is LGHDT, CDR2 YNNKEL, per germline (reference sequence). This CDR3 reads CASSQDWFNYEQYF. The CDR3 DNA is TGTGCCAGCAGCCAAGACTGGTTTAACTACGAGCAGTACTTC.

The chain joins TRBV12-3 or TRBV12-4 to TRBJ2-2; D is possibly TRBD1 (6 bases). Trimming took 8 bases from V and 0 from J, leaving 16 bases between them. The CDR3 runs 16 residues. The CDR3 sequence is CASRAPGVSNTGELFF. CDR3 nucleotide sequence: TGTGCCAGCCGGGCTCCAGGGGTCTCGAACACCGGGGAGCTGTTTTTT.

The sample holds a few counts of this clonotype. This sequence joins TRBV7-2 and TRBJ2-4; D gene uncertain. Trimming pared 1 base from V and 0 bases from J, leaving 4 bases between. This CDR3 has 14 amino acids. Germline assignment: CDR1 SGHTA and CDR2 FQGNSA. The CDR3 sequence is CASSLDSAKNIQYF. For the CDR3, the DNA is TGTGCCAGCAGCTTAGATTCAGCCAAAAACATTCAGTACTTC.

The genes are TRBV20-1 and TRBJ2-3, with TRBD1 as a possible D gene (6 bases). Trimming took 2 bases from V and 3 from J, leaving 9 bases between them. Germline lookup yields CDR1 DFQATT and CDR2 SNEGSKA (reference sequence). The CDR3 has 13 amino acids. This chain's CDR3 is CSARTGRTDTQYF. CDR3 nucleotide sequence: TGCAGTGCTAGAACAGGGCGGACAGATACGCAGTATTTT.

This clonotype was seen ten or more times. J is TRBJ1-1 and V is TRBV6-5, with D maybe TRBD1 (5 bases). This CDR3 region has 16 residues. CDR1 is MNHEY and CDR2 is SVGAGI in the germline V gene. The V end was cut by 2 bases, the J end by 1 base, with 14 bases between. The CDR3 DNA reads TGTGCCAGCAGTTACAGGGGAGGGGCAAGGAACACTGAAGCTTTCTTT. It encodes CASSYRGGARNTEAFF.

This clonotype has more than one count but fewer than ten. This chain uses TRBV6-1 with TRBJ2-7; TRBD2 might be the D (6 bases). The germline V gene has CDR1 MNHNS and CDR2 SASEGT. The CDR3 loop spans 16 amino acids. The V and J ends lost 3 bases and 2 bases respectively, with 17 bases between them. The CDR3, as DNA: TGTGCCAGCAGTGACCTCCGGGGGTGGGTAACCTACGAGCAGTACTTC. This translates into CASSDLRGWVTYEQYF.

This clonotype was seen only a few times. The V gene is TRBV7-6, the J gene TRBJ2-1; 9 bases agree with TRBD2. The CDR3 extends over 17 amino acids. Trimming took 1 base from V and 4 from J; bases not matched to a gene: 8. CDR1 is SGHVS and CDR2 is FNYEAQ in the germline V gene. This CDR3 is CASSLVPGLAIYNEQFF. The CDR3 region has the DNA TGTGCCAGCAGCTTAGTGCCCGGACTAGCGATATACAATGAGCAGTTCTTC.

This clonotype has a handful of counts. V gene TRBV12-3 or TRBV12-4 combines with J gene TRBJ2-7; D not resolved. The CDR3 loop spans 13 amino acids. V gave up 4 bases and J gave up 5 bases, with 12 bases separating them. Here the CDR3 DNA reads TGTGCCAGCAGTTGGGAAGGATTTCACGAGCAGTACTTC. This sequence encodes CASSWEGFHEQYF.

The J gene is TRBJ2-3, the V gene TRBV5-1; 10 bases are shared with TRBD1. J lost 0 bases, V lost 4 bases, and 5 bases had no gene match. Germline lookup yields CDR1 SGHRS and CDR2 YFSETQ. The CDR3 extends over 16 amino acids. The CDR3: CASSPGQGPSTDTQYF. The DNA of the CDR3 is TGCGCCAGCAGCCCGGGACAGGGGCCTAGCACAGATACGCAGTATTTT.

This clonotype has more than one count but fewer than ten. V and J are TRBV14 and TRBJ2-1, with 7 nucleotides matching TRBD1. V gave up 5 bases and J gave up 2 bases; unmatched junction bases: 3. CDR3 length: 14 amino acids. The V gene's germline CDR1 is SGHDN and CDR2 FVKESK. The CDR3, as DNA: TGTGCCAGCAGCTTGGACAGGCCCTACAATGAGCAGTTCTTC. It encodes CASSLDRPYNEQFF.

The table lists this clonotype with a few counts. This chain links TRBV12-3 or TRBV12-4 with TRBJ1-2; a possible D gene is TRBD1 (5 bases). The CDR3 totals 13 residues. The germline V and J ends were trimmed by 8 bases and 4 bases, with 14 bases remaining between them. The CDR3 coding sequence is TGTGCCAGCGCCCTCAGGGTAGGCTATGGCTACACCTTC. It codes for CASALRVGYGYTF.

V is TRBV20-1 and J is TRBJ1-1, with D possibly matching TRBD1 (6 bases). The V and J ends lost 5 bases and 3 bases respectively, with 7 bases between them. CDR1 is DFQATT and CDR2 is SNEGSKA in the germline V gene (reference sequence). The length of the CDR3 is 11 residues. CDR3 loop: CSAGGYTEAFF. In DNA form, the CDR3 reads TGCAGTGCTGGGGGCTACACTGAAGCTTTCTTT.

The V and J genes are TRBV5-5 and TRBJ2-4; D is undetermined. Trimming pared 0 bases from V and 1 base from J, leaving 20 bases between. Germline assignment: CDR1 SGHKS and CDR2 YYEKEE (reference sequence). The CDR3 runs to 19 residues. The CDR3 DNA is TGTGCCAGCAGCTTGGAGGTGGAATTCCCACTTTCGGCCAAAAACATTCAGTACTTC. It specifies CASSLEVEFPLSAKNIQYF. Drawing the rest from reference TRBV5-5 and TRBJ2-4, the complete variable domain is DAGVTQSPTHLIKTRGQQVTLRCSPISGHKSVSWYQQVLGQGPQFIFQYYEKEERGRGNFPDRFSARQFPNYSSELNVNALLLGDSALYLCASSLEVEFPLSAKNIQYFGAGTRLSVL.

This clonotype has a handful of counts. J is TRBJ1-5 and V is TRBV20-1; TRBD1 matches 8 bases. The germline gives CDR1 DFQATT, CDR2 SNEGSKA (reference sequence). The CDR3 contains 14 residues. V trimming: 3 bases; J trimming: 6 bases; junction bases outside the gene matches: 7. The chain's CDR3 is CSASQDRVGQPQHF. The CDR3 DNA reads TGCAGTGCTAGTCAGGACAGGGTAGGTCAGCCCCAGCATTTT.

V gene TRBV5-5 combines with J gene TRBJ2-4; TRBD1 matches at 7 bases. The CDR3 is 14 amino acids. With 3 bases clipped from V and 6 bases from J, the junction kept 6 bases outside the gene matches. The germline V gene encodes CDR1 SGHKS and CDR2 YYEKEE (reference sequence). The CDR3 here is CASSSGGSGNIQYF. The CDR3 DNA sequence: TGTGCCAGCAGCTCAGGGGGTTCTGGAAACATTCAGTACTTC.

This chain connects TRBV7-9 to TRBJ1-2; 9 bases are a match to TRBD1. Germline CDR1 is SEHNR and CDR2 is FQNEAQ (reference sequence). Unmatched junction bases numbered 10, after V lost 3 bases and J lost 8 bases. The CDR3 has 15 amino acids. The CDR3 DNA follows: TGTGCCAGCAGCTTGGGGGACAGGGCTGTTGGCGGCTACACCTTC. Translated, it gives CASSLGDRAVGGYTF.

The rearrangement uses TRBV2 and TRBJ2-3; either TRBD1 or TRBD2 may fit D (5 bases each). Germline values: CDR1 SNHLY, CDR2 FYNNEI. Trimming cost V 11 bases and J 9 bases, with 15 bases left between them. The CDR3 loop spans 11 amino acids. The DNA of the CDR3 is TGTGCCTCCCAAGTCGGGACCACGCAGTATTTT. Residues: CASQVGTTQYF.

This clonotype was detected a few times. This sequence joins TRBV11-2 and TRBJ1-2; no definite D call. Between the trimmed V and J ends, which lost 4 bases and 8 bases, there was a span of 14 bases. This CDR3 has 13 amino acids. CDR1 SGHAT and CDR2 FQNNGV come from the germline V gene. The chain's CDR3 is CASSYNPTSGYTF. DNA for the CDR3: TGTGCCAGCAGCTATAATCCTACCTCGGGCTACACCTTC.

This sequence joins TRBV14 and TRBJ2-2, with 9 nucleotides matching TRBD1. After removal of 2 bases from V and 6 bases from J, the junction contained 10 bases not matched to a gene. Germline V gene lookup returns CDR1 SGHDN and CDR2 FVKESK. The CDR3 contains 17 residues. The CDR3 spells CASSQLPGQGSSGELFF. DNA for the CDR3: TGTGCCAGCAGCCAACTACCGGGACAGGGTTCTTCCGGGGAGCTGTTTTTT.

CDR3 loop: CSASGGAADTQYF. CDR3 DNA sequence: TGCAGTGCTAGCGGGGGGGCCGCAGATACGCAGTATTTT. The chain couples TRBV20-1 to TRBJ2-3; 8 bases match TRBD2. Germline-derived CDR1 and CDR2 are DFQATT and SNEGSKA (reference sequence). The CDR3 spans 13 residues. Unmatched junction bases numbered 3, after V lost 3 bases and J lost 4 bases.

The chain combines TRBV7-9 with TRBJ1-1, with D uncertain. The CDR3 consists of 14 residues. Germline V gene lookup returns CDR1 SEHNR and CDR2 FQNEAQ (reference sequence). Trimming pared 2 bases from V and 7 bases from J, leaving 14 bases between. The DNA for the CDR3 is TGTGCCAGCAGCTTAAGATGGGATGGGGATGAAGCTTTCTTT. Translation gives CASSLRWDGDEAFF.